This TCR beta chain derives from a study of Ad26.COV2.S vaccination and SARS-CoV-2 variants. Germline CDR1 and CDR2: KGHDR and SFDVKD. The V end lost 5 bases, the J end lost 1 base, and 7 bases lay between the germline ends. The CDR3 length is 14 residues. This clone was counted once. Treatment reported: about 20 received Ad26.COV2.S at low or high dose, single or two shots; about five received placebo; per-sample allocation not given. After the first vaccine or placebo injection, samples were drawn on day 63. Sequencing used immunoSEQ multiplex PCR; TCRdb keeps in-frame clones, though not all of them. The table records about 350,000 clones, around 90% of them present only once.

This receptor was identified in a person between 18 and 65 years old who received the Ad26.COV2.S COVID-19 vaccine or a placebo. The rearrangement links TRBV24-1 to TRBJ2-2; the D is unclear. Here the sequenced sample was peripheral blood, taken in a trial of Ad26.COV2.S vaccine versus placebo. The CDR3 loop is CATSGRGNTGELFF. CDR3 bases: TGTGCCACCAGTGGGAGAGGGAACACCGGGGAGCTGTTTTTT.